The 24 T cell receptor beta chains in this list originate from one sample, sequenced in a study of regulatory dendritic cells for organ transplantation. Profiled with immunoSEQ multiplex PCR; TCRdb holds only in-frame clones, not every one. Of 29,000 or so clones in the sample, nearly 80% were seen once. Material: memory CD4+ T cells from blood. The subset denotes: CD45RO+ memory T cells. The source of these receptors is a human donor in good health.

The V and J genes are TRBV7-9 and TRBJ2-1; D may be TRBD2 (6 bases). The CDR3 is made up of 15 amino acids. Trimming stripped 5 bases from V and 1 base from J, with 12 bases between. Germline assignment: CDR1 SEHNR and CDR2 FQNEAQ (reference sequence). The CDR3 protein is CASSRGAGSYNEQFF. CDR3 DNA sequence: TGTGCCAGCAGCCGCGGCGCGGGGTCCTACAATGAGCAGTTCTTC.

The chain uses TRBV9 and TRBJ2-5, with D perhaps matching TRBD1 or TRBD2 (6 bases each). From germline, CDR1 is SGDLS and CDR2 YYNGEE. V lost 1 base and J 5 bases, leaving 12 bases between the germline ends. CDR3 length: 14 residues. Here the CDR3 DNA reads TGTGCCAGCAGCGTAAACGTGGGGGGCGAGACCCAGTACTTC. Amino acid sequence: CASSVNVGGETQYF.

The chain uses TRBV2 and TRBJ1-1, with D tentatively TRBD1 (5 bases). V was cut by 4 bases and J by 1 base, with 10 bases left in between. This CDR3 has 14 amino acids. Germline-derived CDR1 and CDR2 are SNHLY and FYNNEI. CDR3 nucleotide sequence: TGTGCCAGCAGTGTCGACAGCCCGAACACTGAAGCTTTCTTT. Translated: CASSVDSPNTEAFF.

This chain uses TRBV27 with TRBJ2-7, with unresolved D. V shed 6 bases and J shed 6 bases, with 9 bases lying between them. The CDR3 runs 11 residues. CDR1 MNHEY and CDR2 SMNVEV come from the germline V gene (reference sequence). CDR3 protein: CASRRLSEQYF. The CDR3 DNA reads as TGTGCCAGCAGGAGATTGAGCGAGCAGTACTTC.

V and J are TRBV5-1 and TRBJ2-5; 9 bases are shared with TRBD2. The germline V gene encodes CDR1 SGHRS and CDR2 YFSETQ. The CDR3 has 16 amino acids. Unmatched junction bases numbered 8, after V lost 0 bases and J lost 5 bases. CDR3 protein: CASSLGAAGGWETQYF. DNA for the CDR3: TGCGCCAGCAGCTTGGGAGCAGCGGGAGGATGGGAGACCCAGTACTTC.

The chain combines TRBV4-1 with TRBJ1-2, with 10 positions matching TRBD1. This CDR3 comprises 13 residues. CDR1 is MGHRA and CDR2 is YSYEKL in the germline V gene. The V gene end was trimmed by 5 bases and the J gene end by 5 bases; junction bases not matched to a gene: 2. CDR3 protein: CASSGTGEYGYTF. In nucleotides, the CDR3 is TGCGCCAGCAGCGGGACAGGGGAATATGGCTACACCTTC.

The chain links TRBV18 to TRBJ2-2; D gene ambiguous. Trimming took off 3 bases at V and 1 base at J, with 6 bases between the two ends. This CDR3 has 14 residues. Germline V gene sequence: CDR1 KGHSH, CDR2 LQKENI. The CDR3 loop reads CASSPLGNTGELFF. Here the CDR3 DNA reads TGTGCCAGCTCACCTCTGGGGAACACCGGGGAGCTGTTTTTT.

This chain connects TRBV7-9 to TRBJ1-1; no reliable D call. Germline CDR1 and CDR2: SEHNR and FQNEAQ (reference sequence). Trimming took 4 bases from V and 6 from J, leaving 12 bases between them. This CDR3 contains 13 residues. The CDR3 loop reads CASSSPRWAEAFF. Written as DNA, the CDR3 is TGTGCCAGCAGCTCCCCCCGATGGGCTGAAGCTTTCTTT.

This rearrangement joins TRBV21-1 to TRBJ1-5; TRBD1, the table's D call, lacks a check against the DNA. TRBV21-1 counts as a pseudogene. There are 14 residues in the CDR3. In nucleotides, the CDR3 is TGTGCCAGCAGCACAGGGGTGCGCAATCAGCCCCAGCATTTT. Protein product: CASSTGVRNQPQHF.

This clone was seen a single time. The rearrangement uses TRBV2 and TRBJ2-5, with 8 positions matching TRBD1. Germline V gives CDR1 SNHLY, CDR2 FYNNEI. The CDR3 is made up of 19 amino acids. The V gene end was trimmed by 10 bases and the J gene end by 1 base; junction bases not matched to a gene: 23. CDR3 protein: CATPRGQDNSDKGQETQYF. CDR3 DNA: TGTGCCACCCCGCGGGGACAGGACAATTCCGATAAGGGCCAAGAGACCCAGTACTTC.

This clone was seen a few times. This chain joins TRBV4-2 and TRBJ2-1; 14 nucleotides line up with TRBD2. With 1 base clipped from V and 12 bases from J, the junction kept 5 bases outside the gene matches. The CDR3 runs 15 residues. Germline CDR1 LGHNA, CDR2 YNFKEQ. The CDR3 protein is CASSQVEGLAGAQFF. The CDR3 DNA is TGTGCCAGCAGCCAAGTCGAGGGACTAGCGGGAGCGCAGTTCTTC.

The gene calls are TRBV5-6 and TRBJ2-3; maybe TRBD1 (6 bases). Germline V lookup: CDR1 SGHDT, CDR2 YYEEEE. CDR3 size: 14 residues. Trimming stripped 4 bases from V and 1 base from J, with 10 bases between. The CDR3 here is CASSGGAGTDTQYF. The CDR3 region has the DNA TGTGCCAGCAGCGGGGGCGCGGGCACAGATACGCAGTATTTT.

The chain uses TRBV7-2 and TRBJ1-3, with no clear D. Per the germline V gene, CDR1 is SGHTA and CDR2 is FQGNSA. The V end was cut by 1 base, the J end by 4 bases, with 14 bases between. The CDR3 contains 16 residues. CDR3 coding DNA: TGTGCCAGCAGCTTAGGACCCGGAGATGGGGGAAACACCATATATTTT. This translates into CASSLGPGDGGNTIYF.

The CDR3 reads CASGEDRGAGELFF. CDR3 sequence (DNA): TGTGCTAGCGGGGAGGACAGGGGAGCCGGGGAGCTGTTTTTT. The V and J genes are TRBV7-7 and TRBJ2-2; TRBD1 might be the D (9 bases). Germline V CDR1 and CDR2: SSHAT, FNYEAQ (reference sequence). There are 14 residues in the CDR3. The variable domain in full, completed from reference TRBV7-7 and TRBJ2-2, reads GAGVSQSPRYKVTKRGQDVTLRCDPISSHATLYWYQQALGQGPEFLTYFNYEAQPDKSGLPSDRFSAERPEGSISTLTIQRTEQRDSAMYRCASGEDRGAGELFFGEGSRLTVL.

This sequence joins TRBV27 and TRBJ1-1; D is uncertain. The CDR3 sequence is 13 residues long. The germline CDR1 and CDR2 sequences are MNHEY and SMNVEV (reference sequence). Trimming pared 3 bases from V and 5 bases from J, leaving 10 bases between. The CDR3 DNA follows: TGTGCCAGCAGTTTCACCAGCATTACTGAAGCTTTCTTT. This translates into CASSFTSITEAFF.

The rearrangement joins TRBV27 to TRBJ2-2; no clear D gene. CDR1 and CDR2 from the germline V gene are MNHEY and SMNVEV (reference sequence). Trimming shortened V by 6 bases and J by 6 bases, and 11 bases separated the two germline ends. This CDR3 comprises 13 residues. The CDR3 region has the DNA TGTGCCAGCAGCCAGGCCTGGGCCGGGGAGCTGTTTTTT. Protein: CASSQAWAGELFF.

The rearrangement joins TRBV6-4 to TRBJ2-3, with 10 positions matching TRBD2. The V and J ends lost 2 bases and 0 bases, in that order; junction bases with no gene match: 2. Germline CDR1 MRHNA, CDR2 SNTAGT. The CDR3 is made up of 16 amino acids. As DNA, the CDR3 is TGTGCCAGCAGTGACGGAGCGGGAGGGAGCACAGATACGCAGTATTTT. It specifies CASSDGAGGSTDTQYF.

The chain's CDR3 is CASSRTNEKLFF. CDR3 nucleotides: TGTGCCAGCAGCCGAACTAATGAAAAACTGTTTTTT. The V call is TRBV6-5, the J call TRBJ1-4; D is undetermined. V shed 6 bases and J shed 1 base, with 3 bases lying between them. The CDR3 extends over 12 amino acids. Germline assignment: CDR1 MNHEY and CDR2 SVGAGI.

This chain links TRBV7-2 with TRBJ1-5; D is unclear. CDR3 size: 16 residues. Trimming stripped 5 bases from V and 2 bases from J, with 16 bases between. Germline lookup yields CDR1 SGHTA and CDR2 FQGNSA. The CDR3, as DNA: TGTGCCAGCAGCCCTAGACCCCCCCGGGGCAATCAGCCCCAGCATTTT. Its protein product is CASSPRPPRGNQPQHF.

V usage is TRBV7-9 and J usage is TRBJ1-2; D may be TRBD1 (6 bases). The CDR3 runs to 14 residues. Germline loops: CDR1 SEHNR, CDR2 FQNEAQ (reference sequence). V was pared by 5 bases and J by 4 bases, with 14 bases between. CDR3: CASSGTGITYGYTF. DNA of the CDR3: TGTGCCAGCAGCGGAACAGGGATTACCTATGGCTACACCTTC.

V is TRBV6-6 and J is TRBJ2-7, with 11 positions matching TRBD2. Per the germline V gene, CDR1 is MNHNY and CDR2 is SVGAGI (reference sequence). The CDR3 has 15 residues. With V trimmed by 6 bases and J by 3 bases, 7 bases remained unmatched. The CDR3 DNA reads TGTGCCAGCAGAAAAGGACTAGCGGGTAACTACGAGCAGTACTTC. This encodes CASRKGLAGNYEQYF.

The CDR3 DNA reads as TGCACCACCATGGTGGGGGTCAATGAGCAGTTCTTC. It yields the protein CTTMVGVNEQFF. V is TRBV29-1 and J is TRBJ2-1; D is perhaps TRBD1 or TRBD2 (5 bases each). The CDR3 runs to 12 residues. Germline V CDR1 and CDR2: SQVTM, ANQGSEA.

This chain uses TRBV7-2 with TRBJ2-3; D is perhaps TRBD1 (5 bases). This CDR3 has 15 residues. Germline V gene sequence: CDR1 SGHTA, CDR2 FQGNSA. V was cut by 2 bases and J by 2 bases, with 11 bases left in between. CDR3 sequence: CASSLSGRYTDTQYF. The CDR3 coding sequence is TGTGCCAGCAGCTTATCAGGGCGTTACACAGATACGCAGTATTTT.

The chain combines TRBV11-2 with TRBJ2-7; D is ambiguous. CDR3 length: 13 amino acids. V was pared by 1 base and J by 7 bases, with 11 bases between. Germline V gene sequence: CDR1 SGHAT, CDR2 FQNNGV. CDR3 sequence (DNA): TGTGCCAGCAGCTTAGGTTCATTGGGGGAGCAGTACTTC. Residues: CASSLGSLGEQYF.